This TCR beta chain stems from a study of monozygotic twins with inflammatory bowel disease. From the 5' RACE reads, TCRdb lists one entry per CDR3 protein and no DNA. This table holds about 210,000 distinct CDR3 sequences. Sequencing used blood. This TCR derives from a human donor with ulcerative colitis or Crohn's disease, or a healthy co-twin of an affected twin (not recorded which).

This CDR3 reads CSAFGTSAYNEQFF. The chain carries TRBV20-1 and TRBJ2-1; TCRdb lists TRBD2, though no DNA is available to test this call. This CDR3 comprises 14 residues. In germline, CDR1 is DFQATT, CDR2 SNEGSKA (reference sequence).